The clone carrying this T cell receptor (beta chain) was seen ten or more times. The target antigen is unknown. Using its own MiXCR run on the reads, TCRdb lists one record per CDR3 protein. The sample lists around 170,000 distinct CDR3 sequences; approximately 15% were seen once. The entry originates in a study of T cell repertoires in cytomegalovirus infection. Study-level information: Through public TCR beta signatures, both CMV infection and matching HLA type were indicated.

V dropped 5 bases and J dropped 3; count of bases not matched to a gene: 11. The CDR3 runs 17 residues. Germline V lookup: CDR1 SGHTA, CDR2 FQGNSA. Whole-study findings and limits: Cumulative frequency of public TCR beta families picked out carriers of CMV plus the relevant HLA. HLA-C-restricted CMV-specific TCR beta clonotypes prevailed in the ex vivo response.

The sequence derives from a human donor in good health (CMV status not recorded). Some clones in this sample may be carry-over from other donors' samples. Sequenced sample: PBMCs. V is TRBV7-2 and J is TRBJ2-4; 9 positions match TRBD1. The CDR3 nucleotides are TGTGCCAGCAGCCCGCCGGGACAGGGAAGAGGCAAAAACATTCAGTACTTC. Its protein is CASSPPGQGRGKNIQYF.